Listed below are T cell receptor beta chains from one sample, sequenced in a study of identical twins. A single record per CDR3 protein comes from TCRdb applying MiXCR to the 5' RACE reads. The data contain 1.5 million or so distinct CDR3 sequences, less than 35% of them singletons. The sequencing sample was made of cord blood. These receptors were taken from a newborn girl in good health. Each CDR3 is given with its conserved first and last residue. Fields, in order: V gene, J gene, clone size, D gene, CDR3 DNA, CDR3 protein. D genes are given only for firm matches. The size of a clone is reported for some rows only, either as once, few or many, or as a class for expanded clones.

>TRBV20-1|TRBJ1-1|.|.
TGCAGTGCTAGCGGGGGGCGGGACACTGAAGCTTTCTTT
CSASGGRDTEAFF
>TRBV6-1|TRBJ1-4|.|.
TGTGCCAGCAGTGATGGTGCAGGGCGCAATGAAAAACTGTTTTTT
CASSDGAGRNEKLFF
>TRBV5-1|TRBJ2-3|many|.
TGCGCCAGCAGCTTGGGTTCGGCTAGCAGGTTCACAGATACGCAGTATTTT
CASSLGSASRFTDTQYF
>TRBV29-1|TRBJ2-5|.|.
TGCAGCGTTAGCAGGGCGAGAGAGACCCAGTACTTC
CSVSRARETQYF
>TRBV20-1|TRBJ2-1|.|TRBD2
TGCAGTGCTAGAAAAGCGGGGGGGCCCCACAATGAGCAGTTCTTC
CSARKAGGPHNEQFF
>TRBV20-1|TRBJ1-2|.|TRBD1
TGCAGTGGCCCATCCACCCTACAGGGGGTGGGCTACACCTTC
CSGPSTLQGVGYTF
>TRBV15|TRBJ1-5|.|TRBD1
TGTGCCACCAGCAGAGATCTCTCCGGGACAGGCAGTTACTATAGCAATCAGCCCCAGCATTTT
CATSRDLSGTGSYYSNQPQHF
>TRBV5-1|TRBJ2-5|few|TRBD1
TGCGCCAGCAGCGAACATATAGGGGGCGAAGAGACCCAGTACTTC
CASSEHIGGEETQYF
>TRBV5-1|TRBJ1-1|.|.
TGCGCCAGCAGCTTGGGCTATTCTGAAGCTTTCTTT
CASSLGYSEAFF
>TRBV20-1|TRBJ2-5|few|.
TGCAGTGCTAGATCTTCGGACATAGCCCGACAAGAGACCCAGTACTTC
CSARSSDIARQETQYF
>TRBV12-3/TRBV12-4|TRBJ1-5|.|.
TGTGCCAGCAGCGCTAGCCCCACAAGGGCCGGGAATCCCCAGCATTTT
CASSASPTRAGNPQHF
>TRBV6-2/TRBV6-3|TRBJ2-1|.|.
TGTGCCAGCAGTTACAATTGGGGAGGCGAGCAGTTCTTC
CASSYNWGGEQFF
>TRBV2|TRBJ2-7|.|.
TGTGCCAGCAGTGATACTAGCACCAATTCCTACGAGCAGTACTTC
CASSDTSTNSYEQYF